This TCR beta chain was captured by sequencing in a study of blood T cell repertoires in COVID-19. Only in-frame clones appear in the TCRdb table, and some are missing; sequencing was by immunoSEQ multiplex PCR. The sample contains around 180,000 clones, around 87% of which appear only once. The ends were cut back, 4 bases at V and 5 bases at J, with 12 bases in the middle. Germline loops: CDR1 SGHRS, CDR2 YFSETQ. This CDR3 has 13 amino acids. The chain has TRBV5-1 and TRBJ1-2, with D unresolved. The source material was peripheral blood. This receptor was taken from a woman younger than 45 with active or convalescent COVID-19. CDR3 sequence (DNA): TGCGCCAGCAGCCCCGAAGCCGGGTATGGCTACACCTTC. Translating it yields CASSPEAGYGYTF.